Listed here are 8 T cell receptor beta chains from one sample, sequenced in a study of shared clonotypes between healthy human individuals (dated by TCRdb to 2018 to 2021). The method behind the library was the immunoSEQ multiplex PCR assay. TCRdb holds this immuneACCESS table with in-frame rearrangements only. Some clones are missing; in checked studies, unresolved V genes explain under half, and the rest has no known cause. The sample table shows 1.4 million to 1.5 million clones, and more than 95% are seen once. Together, the top ten hold roughly 1.2% of the sample. The sequencing input was naive CD4+ T cells sorted from blood. The intended sense of this specimen's cell subset or site label: CD45RA+ positively selected. The receptors shown here come from a man aged 25-45 years in good health.

This chain joins TRBV4-2 and TRBJ2-2; 7 bases agree with TRBD1. V was clipped by 3 bases and J by 4 bases; unmatched bases: 8. CDR1 is LGHNA, CDR2 YNFKEQ, per germline. This CDR3 has 16 amino acids. The chain's CDR3 is CASSQDLTGSTGELFF. CDR3 in DNA: TGTGCCAGCAGCCAGGACTTGACAGGGAGCACCGGGGAGCTGTTTTTT.

V and J are TRBV11-2 and TRBJ2-7; D may be TRBD2 (5 bases). The CDR3 runs to 16 residues. Trimming cost V 4 bases and J 0 bases, with 16 bases left between them. Germline V CDR1 and CDR2: SGHAT, FQNNGV. CDR3 nucleotide sequence: TGTGCCAGCAGCTCGCCACTGGGAGATTACTCCTACGAGCAGTACTTC. It codes for CASSSPLGDYSYEQYF. The variable domain in full, with the rest retrieved from reference TRBV11-2 and TRBJ2-7, is EAGVAQSPRYKIIEKRQSVAFWCNPISGHATLYWYQQILGQGPKLLIQFQNNGVVDDSQLPKDRFSAERLKGVDSTLKIQPAKLEDSAVYLCASSSPLGDYSYEQYFGPGTRLTVT.

The chain uses TRBV19 and TRBJ1-2, with D perhaps TRBD1 (5 bases). CDR1 is LNHDA and CDR2 is SQIVND in the germline V gene (reference sequence). V was clipped by 4 bases and J by 2 bases, with 11 bases between them. CDR3 length equals 14 residues. CDR3 sequence reads: CASSNGGANYGYTF. The CDR3 coding sequence is TGTGCCAGTAGTAACGGCGGGGCAAACTATGGCTACACCTTC.

This sequence joins TRBV28 and TRBJ1-2, with 10 bases that match TRBD1. V lost 8 bases and J lost 1; bases outside the gene matches: 7. Germline V CDR1 and CDR2: MDHEN, SYDVKM. CDR3 length: 15 residues. CDR3 loop: CASLSGTGVNYGYTF. The DNA for the CDR3 is TGTGCCAGCCTATCCGGGACAGGGGTTAACTATGGCTACACCTTC.

V gene TRBV2 combines with J gene TRBJ1-3; D not certain. CDR1 and CDR2 from the germline V gene are SNHLY and FYNNEI. The CDR3 runs to 15 residues. The germline V and J ends were trimmed by 7 bases and 0 bases, with 13 bases remaining between them. In DNA, the CDR3 is TGTGCCAGCACAATCGGGCCAACCTCTGGAAACACCATATATTTT. The encoded protein is CASTIGPTSGNTIYF.

The chain couples TRBV5-6 to TRBJ2-7, with D perhaps TRBD1 (5 bases). Germline CDR1 reads SGHDT; CDR2 reads YYEEEE. V lost 6 bases, J lost 7 bases, and 23 bases lay in between. This CDR3 region has 15 residues. The CDR3 here is CASTPPWTRTDEQYF. The CDR3 bases are TGTGCCAGCACCCCCCCCTGGACAAGGACGGATGAGCAGTACTTC.

This clone was counted once. The DNA is omitted, as the CDR3 cannot be located on it reliably, and the CDR3 follows TCRdb's listing. The chain carries TRBV6-1 and TRBJ1-5; TRBD1, as called in the table, went unchecked against the DNA. The CDR3 has 15 residues if both end residues are counted. The germline V gene encodes CDR1 MNHNS and CDR2 SASEGT. CDR3 sequence reads: CASILDIYSNQPQHF.

The chain uses TRBV11-2 and TRBJ1-2, with D possibly being TRBD1 (5 bases). The CDR3 sequence is 14 residues long. Germline V gene lookup returns CDR1 SGHAT and CDR2 FQNNGV. V was trimmed by 0 bases and J by 8 bases, leaving 13 bases between them. The CDR3 is CASSLDFGAVGYTF. The DNA for the CDR3 is TGTGCCAGCAGCTTAGATTTTGGGGCAGTCGGCTACACCTTC.